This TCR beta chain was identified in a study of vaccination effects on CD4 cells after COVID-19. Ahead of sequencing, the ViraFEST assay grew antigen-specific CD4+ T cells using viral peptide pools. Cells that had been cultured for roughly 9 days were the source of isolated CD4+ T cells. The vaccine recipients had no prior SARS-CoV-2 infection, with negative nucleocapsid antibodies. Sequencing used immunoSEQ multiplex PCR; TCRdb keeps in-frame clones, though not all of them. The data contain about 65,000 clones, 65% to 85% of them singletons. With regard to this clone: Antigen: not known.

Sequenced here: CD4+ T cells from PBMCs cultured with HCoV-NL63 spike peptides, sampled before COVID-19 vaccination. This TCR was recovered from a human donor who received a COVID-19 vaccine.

The CDR3 sequence: CASSPDLGSGYTF. CDR3 nucleotides: TGTGCCAGCAGCCCCGATTTGGGTTCGGGCTACACCTTC. The genes are TRBV7-3 and TRBJ1-2; D unresolved. This CDR3 has 13 amino acids. Germline CDR1 reads SGHTA; CDR2 reads FQGTGA. Trimming cost V 5 bases and J 8 bases, with 15 bases left between them.